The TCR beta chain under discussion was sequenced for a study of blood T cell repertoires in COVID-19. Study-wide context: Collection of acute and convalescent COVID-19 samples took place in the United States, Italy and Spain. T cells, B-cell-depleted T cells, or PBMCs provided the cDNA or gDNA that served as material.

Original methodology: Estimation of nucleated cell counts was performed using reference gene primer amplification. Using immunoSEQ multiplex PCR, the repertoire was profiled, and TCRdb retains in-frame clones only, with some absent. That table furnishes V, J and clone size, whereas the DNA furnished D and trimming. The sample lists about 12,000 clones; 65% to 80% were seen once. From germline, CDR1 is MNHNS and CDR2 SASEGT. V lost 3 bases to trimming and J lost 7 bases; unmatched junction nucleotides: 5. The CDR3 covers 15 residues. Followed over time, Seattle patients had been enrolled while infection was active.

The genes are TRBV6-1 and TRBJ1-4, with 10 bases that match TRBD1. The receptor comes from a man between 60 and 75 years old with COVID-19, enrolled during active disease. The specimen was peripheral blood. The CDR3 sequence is CASSEMGQGTEKLFF. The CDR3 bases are TGTGCCAGCAGTGAGATGGGACAGGGGACTGAAAAACTGTTTTTT.